This entry features one TCR beta chain sequence. Antigen unknown. TCRB immunosequencing input was approximately 450 nanograms of biopsy DNA per sample. The assay was immunoSEQ multiplex PCR, and TCRdb's table has in-frame clones only and misses some. Of roughly 4,000 clones in the sample, roughly 90% were seen once. V was clipped by 6 bases and J by 2 bases, with 14 bases between them. This CDR3 contains 15 residues. Germline assignment: CDR1 MNHEY and CDR2 SMNVEV (reference sequence). This entry comes from a study of T cell repertoires in ileal Crohn's disease. Notes on the study in general: Clonal expansions were more frequent in active smokers than non-smokers at surgery.

Eligibility required adulthood, ileal or ileocolonic Crohn's disease and indicated ileocolonic resection. This rearrangement joins TRBV27 to TRBJ1-3, with D hard to call. The TCR was taken from an adult with Crohn's disease. Sequencing was carried out using ileal tissue. The CDR3 DNA reads TGTGCCAGCAGCCGAGACGCCAACCCTGGAAACACCATATATTTT. It translates to CASSRDANPGNTIYF.